This TCR beta chain stems from a study of T-cell reconstitution after alpha-beta-depleted transplantation in children. Study results and caveats: The authors attributed T-cell counts and diversity one year after transplant mostly to newly produced T cells.

V lost 4 bases and J 2 bases, leaving 18 bases between the germline ends. This CDR3 comprises 15 residues. Germline V gives CDR1 SQVTM, CDR2 ANQGSEA. On this clonotype: Its antigen remains unidentified. Being one base from a much bigger clone, this may be a read error.

Unique molecular identifiers were used in preparing the TCRbeta library. TCRdb used MiXCR to reprocess the PCR reads, holding one entry per CDR3 protein. Of 200,000 to 300,000 distinct CDR3 sequences in the sample, around 25% were seen once. This sequence joins TRBV29-1 and TRBJ2-7, with D perhaps TRBD1 or TRBD2 (6 bases each). The sequence derives from a girl between 2 and 10 years old with Fanconi anemia, due to receive a stem cell transplant. The specimen comprised PBMCs, sampled before TCRalphabeta/CD19-depleted stem cell transplant. CDR3 protein: CSVGGLEGGTYEQYV. The CDR3 DNA follows: TGCAGCGTTGGGGGTTTGGAGGGGGGTACCTACGAGCAGTACGTC.